A single sample gave rise to the 20 T cell receptor beta chains below, sequenced in a study of long-term antiretroviral therapy in people with HIV. With survey level as its setting, the immunoSEQ assay was v3.0. Assay: immunoSEQ multiplex PCR; the TCRdb copy retains only in-frame clones and omits some. The sample holds more than 20,000 clones, 85% to 95% seen once. Sequencing was performed on unsorted PBMCs, taken almost 5 years after starting antiretroviral therapy. The receptor set was obtained from a woman between 50 and 59 years old with HIV.

The table lists this clone with a count of one. The gene calls are TRBV28 and TRBJ1-2; tentatively, D is TRBD1 (6 bases). Germline V gene data show CDR1 as MDHEN and CDR2 as SYDVKM. This CDR3 region has 14 residues. Trimming shortened V by 5 bases and J by 7 bases, and 17 bases separated the two germline ends. CDR3 in DNA: TGTGCCAGCAGTATCCCGGGACAAAGGCTTGGCTACACCTTC. Translation: CASSIPGQRLGYTF.

This CDR3 is CASSKGKVLGEQFF. The CDR3 nucleotides read TGTGCCAGCAGCAAAGGAAAGGTGTTAGGTGAGCAGTTCTTC. This chain uses TRBV21-1 with TRBJ2-1. TRBV21-1 corresponds to a pseudogene. The CDR3 consists of 14 residues.

V gene TRBV29-1 combines with J gene TRBJ2-1; unclear D gene. Germline V lookup: CDR1 SQVTM, CDR2 ANQGSEA. This CDR3 region has 17 residues. Trimming cost V 1 base and J 0 bases, with 16 bases left between them. CDR3 DNA: TGCAGCGTTGAAGCACCCATCGATATATACTCCTACAATGAGCAGTTCTTC. It specifies CSVEAPIDIYSYNEQFF.

CDR3 nucleotide sequence: TGTGCCAGCAGTGAAGCGCTTGGAGGGATTGCAACTAATGAAAAACTGTTTTTT. Encoded protein: CASSEALGGIATNEKLFF. The chain joins TRBV6-1 to TRBJ1-4, with no clear D. In germline, CDR1 is MNHNS, CDR2 SASEGT. CDR3 size: 18 residues. V was pared by 0 bases and J by 0 bases, with 14 bases between.

J is TRBJ2-2 and V is TRBV9; TRBD1 agrees at 7 bases. There are 15 residues in the CDR3. Germline V gene data show CDR1 as SGDLS and CDR2 as YYNGEE. V dropped 0 bases and J dropped 6; count of bases not matched to a gene: 5. This chain's CDR3 is CASSVEGGWSGELFF. CDR3 nucleotide sequence: TGTGCCAGCAGCGTAGAAGGGGGCTGGTCCGGGGAGCTGTTTTTT.

This clone has only one observation. The rearrangement links TRBV6-4 to TRBJ2-3; TRBD2 agrees at 12 bases. V was pared by 5 bases and J by 3 bases, with 3 bases of the junction left unmatched. Germline CDR1 reads MRHNA; CDR2 reads SNTAGT. This CDR3 comprises 15 residues. In DNA form, the CDR3 reads TGTGCCAGCAGTTCTCTAGCGGGAGGGACAGATACGCAGTATTTT. Translation: CASSSLAGGTDTQYF.

The rearrangement uses TRBV11-2 and TRBJ1-1; D unclear. Germline values: CDR1 SGHAT, CDR2 FQNNGV. V dropped 2 bases and J dropped 2 bases, with 9 bases sitting between them. This CDR3 has 14 amino acids. The CDR3 sequence: CASSLMYGNTEAFF. The CDR3 coding sequence is TGTGCCAGCAGCTTAATGTACGGAAACACTGAAGCTTTCTTT.

The chain joins TRBV6-5 to TRBJ1-2, with a possible D match to TRBD1 (5 bases). The CDR3 totals 13 residues. Trimming shortened V by 3 bases and J by 4 bases, and 9 bases separated the two germline ends. CDR1 MNHEY and CDR2 SVGAGI come from the germline V gene. In DNA form, the CDR3 reads TGTGCCAGCAGTTATCAGGGTACCTATGGCTACACCTTC. Protein: CASSYQGTYGYTF.

The chain has TRBV7-9 and TRBJ2-1, with TRBD2 matching over 10 bases. Germline CDR1 is SEHNR and CDR2 is FQNEAQ (reference sequence). V trimming: 4 bases; J trimming: 5 bases; junction bases outside the gene matches: 11. The CDR3 has 17 residues. This chain's CDR3 is CASSSIVAGGSDNEQFF. The CDR3 nucleotides are TGTGCCAGCAGCTCGATTGTAGCGGGAGGATCGGACAATGAGCAGTTCTTC. The full variable domain, in which reference TRBV7-9 and TRBJ2-1 provide the parts outside the CDR3, is DTGVSQNPRHKITKRGQNVTFRCDPISEHNRLYWYRQTLGQGPEFLTYFQNEAQLEKSRLLSDRFSAERPKGSFSTLEIQRTEQGDSAMYLCASSSIVAGGSDNEQFFGPGTRLTVL.

This sequence joins TRBV11-2 and TRBJ2-1; 7 bases agree with TRBD2. V lost 3 bases, J lost 8 bases, and 7 bases stayed unmatched. CDR1 and CDR2 (germline): SGHAT, FQNNGV. The CDR3 length is 14 residues. CDR3 DNA sequence: TGTGCCAGCAGCTTTCTAGGGAGGGCAGATGAGCAGTTCTTC. Protein product: CASSFLGRADEQFF.

This clone has just a few counts. The chain couples TRBV6-1 to TRBJ2-7; maybe TRBD2 (6 bases). From germline, CDR1 is MNHNS and CDR2 SASEGT. V lost 6 bases and J lost 0, with 12 bases in between. The CDR3 has 14 amino acids. In DNA form, the CDR3 reads TGTGCCAGCAGACTAAGGACTACCTCCTACGAGCAGTACTTC. This translates into CASRLRTTSYEQYF.

The chain employs TRBV4-2 and TRBJ1-1; D is unresolved. CDR1 LGHNA and CDR2 YNFKEQ come from the germline V gene. This CDR3 region has 13 residues. V shed 0 bases and J shed 10 bases, with 12 bases lying between them. DNA for the CDR3: TGTGCCAGCAGCCAAGATTTTATCTACGGAGCTTTCTTT. Its translation is CASSQDFIYGAFF.

This chain joins TRBV5-8 and TRBJ2-7; 9 nucleotides align to TRBD1. V lost 10 bases, J lost 0 bases, and 11 bases stayed unmatched. Germline V CDR1 and CDR2: SGHTS, YDEGEE. The CDR3 runs to 15 residues. In nucleotides, the CDR3 is TGTGCCGAGGAGGTCGGGACAGGGAGCTCCTACGAGCAGTACTTC. This encodes CAEEVGTGSSYEQYF.

This chain uses TRBV19 with TRBJ2-4, with a tentative D call TRBD2 (6 bases). CDR1 is LNHDA and CDR2 is SQIVND in the germline V gene (reference sequence). V lost 11 bases to trimming and J lost 8 bases, with 13 bases between them. This CDR3 has 11 amino acids. This CDR3 is CAAGGAHIQYF. CDR3 bases: TGTGCCGCTGGAGGGGCCCACATTCAGTACTTC.

This clone appeared a few times. This chain joins TRBV4-1 and TRBJ2-7, with a possible D match to TRBD2 (5 bases). Per germline, CDR1 MGHRA and CDR2 YSYEKL. Deletions cut 1 base from V and 1 base from J, with 11 bases between. The CDR3 has 15 amino acids. The CDR3 loop reads CASSQVEGSSYEQYF. The CDR3 coding sequence is TGCGCCAGCAGCCAAGTTGAGGGTTCTTCCTACGAGCAGTACTTC.

The chain recombines TRBV30 with TRBJ1-2, with 12 bases lining up with TRBD1. CDR3 length: 17 amino acids. The V segment lost 2 bases and the J segment 3 bases; nucleotides outside the gene matches: 10. The germline V gene has CDR1 GTSNPN and CDR2 SVGIG (reference sequence). The CDR3, as DNA: TGTGCCTGGAGTCAAGGGACAGGGGGCCTGGGACACTATGGCTACACCTTC. It codes for CAWSQGTGGLGHYGYTF.

The rearrangement uses TRBV6-6 and TRBJ2-7; TRBD2 agrees at 8 bases. Trimming removed 6 bases from V and 4 bases from J; junction bases left unmatched: 14. The CDR3 is made up of 16 amino acids. Germline CDR1 reads MNHNY; CDR2 reads SVGAGI (reference sequence). The CDR3 DNA reads TGTGCCAGCAGCTCATATTTAAGCGGGAGAAGGTACGAGCAGTACTTC. Translated, it gives CASSSYLSGRRYEQYF.

This clone showed up just a few times. V gene TRBV13 combines with J gene TRBJ2-2; TRBD1 matches 11 bases. Germline V gene sequence: CDR1 PRHDT, CDR2 FYEKMQ (reference sequence). This CDR3 region has 17 residues. V shed 0 bases and J 5 bases; nucleotides not matched to a gene: 5. The CDR3 loop is CASSLGWDRGNTGELFF. The CDR3 coding sequence is TGTGCCAGCAGCTTAGGCTGGGACAGGGGGAATACCGGGGAGCTGTTTTTT.

The J gene is TRBJ2-3, the V gene TRBV6-5; the D gene is possibly TRBD1 (5 bases). Trimming left V 6 bases short and J 9 bases short, with 16 bases between. Germline CDR1 is MNHEY and CDR2 is SVGAGI. The CDR3 runs to 13 residues. The CDR3 here is CASSTRAEQTQYF. For the CDR3, the DNA is TGTGCCAGCAGCACCAGGGCTGAGCAGACGCAGTATTTT.

The chain is built from TRBV6-5 and TRBJ1-3; D remains ambiguous. V was shortened by 2 bases and J by 3 bases, with 5 bases between the two germline ends. This CDR3 is 13 amino acids long. CDR1 and CDR2 from the germline V gene are MNHEY and SVGAGI. The CDR3: CASSYGVGNTIYF. The CDR3, as DNA: TGTGCCAGCAGTTACGGGGTTGGAAACACCATATATTTT.